A single TCR beta chain is shown here with its context. The junction does not match germline at one end; this may be a read error. The record originates from a study of blood T cell repertoires in COVID-19. Whole-study context: Collection of acute and convalescent COVID-19 samples took place in the United States, Italy and Spain. T cells, B-cell-depleted T cells, or PBMCs supplied cDNA or gDNA.

Under the authors' procedure: Nucleated cell counts were estimated from reference gene primer amplification. This table comes from immunoSEQ multiplex PCR, and its TCRdb copy is limited to in-frame clones, with some not included. That table gives V, J and clone size, and the DNA gave D and trimming. The sample consists of around 76,000 clones, 75% to 90% of them appearing once. The length of the CDR3 is 13 residues. Germline V gene sequence: CDR1 MNHEY, CDR2 SVGEGT. The rearrangement joins TRBV6-2 or TRBV6-3 to TRBJ1-2; D unclear. The sequencing input was peripheral blood. This sequence was found in a man of 80 years or more with acute or convalescent COVID-19. The CDR3 loop reads CASSDSLTGGYTF. CDR3 in DNA: TGTGCCAGCAGTGACTCCCTGACGGGGGGCTACACCTTC.